This T cell receptor beta chain appears in the sequencing data of a study of CD8+ T cells in alopecia areata. Whole-study results and caveats: An increase in clonality over normal scalp was evident in lesional scalp, especially alopecia totalis/universalis.

In this sample, this clone turned up a few times. Its specificity is not known. Following extraction, RNA underwent reverse transcription to cDNA, which served as the sequencing template. Assay: immunoSEQ multiplex PCR; the TCRdb copy retains only in-frame clones and omits some. This table has roughly 150,000 clones, around 50% appearing once. Specified treatment: oral pan-JAK inhibitor, 5-10 mg twice daily. From PBMCs, CD4+ and CD8+ T cells were sorted. Germline assignment: CDR1 SEHNR and CDR2 FQNEAQ (reference sequence). The CDR3 runs 11 residues. V was trimmed by 4 bases and J by 7 bases, leaving 7 bases between them.

The chain links TRBV7-9 to TRBJ1-1; unclear D gene. This specimen consisted of CD8+ T cells sorted from blood, obtained at week 4, from a patient treated with tofacitinib. The TCR was taken from a human donor with alopecia areata. CDR3 nucleotide sequence: TGTGCCAGCAGCTCCGCGATTGAAGCTTTCTTT. It specifies CASSSAIEAFF.